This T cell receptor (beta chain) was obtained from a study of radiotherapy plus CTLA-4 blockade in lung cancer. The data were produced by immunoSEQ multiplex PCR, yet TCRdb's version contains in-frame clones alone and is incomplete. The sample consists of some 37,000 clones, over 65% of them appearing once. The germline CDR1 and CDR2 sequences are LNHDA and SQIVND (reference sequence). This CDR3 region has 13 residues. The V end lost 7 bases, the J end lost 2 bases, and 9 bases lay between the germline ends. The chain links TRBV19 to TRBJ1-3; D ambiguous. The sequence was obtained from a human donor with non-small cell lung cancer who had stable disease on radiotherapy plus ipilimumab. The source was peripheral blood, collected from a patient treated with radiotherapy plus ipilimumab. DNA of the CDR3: TGTGCCAGTATCTCTTTTACTGGAAACACCATATATTTT. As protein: CASISFTGNTIYF.